This TCR beta chain was profiled in a study of T cells in Graves' hyperthyroidism and ophthalmopathy. V shed 0 bases and J 7 bases; nucleotides not matched to a gene: 11. The CDR3 has 15 residues. Germline values: CDR1 DFQATT, CDR2 SNEGSKA (reference sequence). Researchers amplified the TCR beta CDR3 regions from RNA transcripts. During a first-round RT-PCR of the TCR CDR3, the HTBI primer set was used. TCRdb processed the multiplex PCR reads anew with MiXCR; each CDR3 protein has one entry. The table lists some 250,000 distinct CDR3 sequences, 13% to 15% of them singletons, with over 30% in the top ten. In its sample, this clonotype was seen a few times.

The chain links TRBV20-1 to TRBJ1-2; 7 positions agree with TRBD1. The TCR originated in a woman between 45 and 65 years old with Graves' hyperthyroidism that later progressed to Graves' ophthalmopathy. Specimen: blood. The CDR3 DNA sequence: TGCAGTGCTAGAGAGAACCATCGGGACAGCTCTGGCTACACCTTC. Translated: CSARENHRDSSGYTF.